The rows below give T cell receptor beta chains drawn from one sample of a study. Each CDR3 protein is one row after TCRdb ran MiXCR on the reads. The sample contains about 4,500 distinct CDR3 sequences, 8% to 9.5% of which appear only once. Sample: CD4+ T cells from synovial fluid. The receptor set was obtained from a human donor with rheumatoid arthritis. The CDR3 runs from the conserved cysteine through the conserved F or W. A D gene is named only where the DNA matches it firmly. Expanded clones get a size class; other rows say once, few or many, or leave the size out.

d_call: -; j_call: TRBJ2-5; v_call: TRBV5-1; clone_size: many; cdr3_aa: CASSLSPGALIETQYF; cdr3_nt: TGCGCCAGCAGCTTGTCTCCCGGGGCGCTGATAGAGACCCAGTACTTC
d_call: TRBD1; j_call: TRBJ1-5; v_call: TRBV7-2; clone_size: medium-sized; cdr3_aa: CASSSGGQGRQPQHF; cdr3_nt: TGTGCCAGCAGCTCAGGGGGACAGGGAAGACAGCCCCAGCATTTT
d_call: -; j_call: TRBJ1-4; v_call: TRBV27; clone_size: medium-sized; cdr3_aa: CASSSTGISNEKLFF; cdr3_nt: TGTGCCAGCAGTTCAACAGGGATATCTAATGAAAAACTGTTTTTT
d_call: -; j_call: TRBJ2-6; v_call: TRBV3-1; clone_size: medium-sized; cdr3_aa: CASSQISGANVLTF; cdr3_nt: TGTGCCAGCAGCCAAATCTCTGGGGCCAACGTCCTGACTTTC
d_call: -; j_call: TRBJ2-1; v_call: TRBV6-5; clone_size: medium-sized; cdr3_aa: CASNPTGHYNEQFF; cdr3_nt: TGTGCCAGCAATCCGACAGGACACTACAATGAGCAGTTCTTC
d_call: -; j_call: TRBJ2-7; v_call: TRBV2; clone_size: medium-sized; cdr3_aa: CASRKVSSSYEQYF; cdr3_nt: TGTGCCAGCAGGAAGGTTTCCAGCTCCTACGAGCAGTACTTC
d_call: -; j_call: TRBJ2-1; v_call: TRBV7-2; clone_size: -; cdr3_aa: CASSEENEQFF; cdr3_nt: TGTGCCAGCAGCGAAGAGAATGAGCAGTTCTTC
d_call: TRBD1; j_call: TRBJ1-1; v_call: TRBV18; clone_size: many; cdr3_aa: CASSPFAPGGGGTEAFF; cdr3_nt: TGTGCCAGCTCACCCTTCGCCCCAGGGGGAGGGGGCACTGAAGCTTTCTTT
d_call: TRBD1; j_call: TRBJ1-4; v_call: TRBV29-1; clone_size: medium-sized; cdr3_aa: CSVGQGTSNEKLFF; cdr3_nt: TGCAGCGTCGGACAGGGGACGTCTAATGAAAAACTGTTTTTT
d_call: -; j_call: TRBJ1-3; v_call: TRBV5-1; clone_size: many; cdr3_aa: CASRDGGNTIYF; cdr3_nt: TGCGCCAGCCGGGACGGTGGAAACACCATATATTTT
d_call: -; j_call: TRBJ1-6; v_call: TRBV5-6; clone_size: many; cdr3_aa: CASSLRPSPLHF; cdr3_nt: TGTGCCAGCAGCTTGCGCCCTTCACCCCTCCACTTT
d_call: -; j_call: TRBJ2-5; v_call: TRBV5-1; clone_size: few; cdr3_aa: CASRSSGESQETQYF; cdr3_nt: TGCGCCAGCAGAAGTAGCGGAGAGTCACAAGAGACCCAGTACTTC
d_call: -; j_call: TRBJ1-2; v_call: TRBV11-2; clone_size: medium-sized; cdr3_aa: CASSLESRQRATNYGYTF; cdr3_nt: TGTGCCAGCAGCTTAGAGTCGAGGCAGCGGGCTACAAACTATGGCTACACCTTC
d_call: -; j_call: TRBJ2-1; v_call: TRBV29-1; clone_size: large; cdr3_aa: CSVSNYNEQFF; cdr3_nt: TGCAGCGTTTCCAACTACAATGAGCAGTTCTTC
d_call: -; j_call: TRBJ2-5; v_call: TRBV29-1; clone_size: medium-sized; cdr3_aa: CSVDLGYQETQYF; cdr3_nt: TGCAGCGTTGATTTGGGGTACCAAGAGACCCAGTACTTC
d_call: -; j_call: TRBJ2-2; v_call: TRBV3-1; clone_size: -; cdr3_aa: CASNSGTSSFTGELFF; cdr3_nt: TGTGCCAGCAACTCTGGTACTAGCAGCTTTACCGGGGAGCTGTTTTTT
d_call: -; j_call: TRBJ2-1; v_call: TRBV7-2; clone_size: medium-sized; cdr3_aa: CASSLNFNEQFF; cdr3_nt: TGTGCCAGCAGCTTAAACTTCAATGAGCAGTTCTTC